This T cell receptor beta chain was observed in a study of cytomegalovirus exposure and HLA in healthy donors. Turning to the study itself: Across almost 400 genotyped donors, over 70% landed in the Caucasian-associated ancestry cluster.

The PCR ran on 60 Vbeta and 13 Jbeta primers. Only in-frame clones appear in the TCRdb table, and some are missing; sequencing was by immunoSEQ multiplex PCR. Of roughly 140,000 clones listed, 64% are singletons. The germline V and J ends were trimmed by 2 bases and 2 bases, with 17 bases remaining between them. This CDR3 has 17 residues. Regarding this clone: The antigen remains unidentified.

Findings and caveats of the study: Investigators reported about 160 TCR beta chains as tied to cytomegalovirus.

This TCR was recovered from a woman aged 25-40 years in good health and CMV-seropositive. Sequenced sample: PBMCs. V is TRBV5-7 and J is TRBJ1-5, with a tentative D call TRBD1 (5 bases). TRBV5-7 is labeled an ORF, and its function is uncertain. CDR3 DNA sequence: TGTGCCAGCAGCTTCCCCCCACAGGCGGTTGGCAATCAGCCCCAGCATTTT. This encodes CASSFPPQAVGNQPQHF.